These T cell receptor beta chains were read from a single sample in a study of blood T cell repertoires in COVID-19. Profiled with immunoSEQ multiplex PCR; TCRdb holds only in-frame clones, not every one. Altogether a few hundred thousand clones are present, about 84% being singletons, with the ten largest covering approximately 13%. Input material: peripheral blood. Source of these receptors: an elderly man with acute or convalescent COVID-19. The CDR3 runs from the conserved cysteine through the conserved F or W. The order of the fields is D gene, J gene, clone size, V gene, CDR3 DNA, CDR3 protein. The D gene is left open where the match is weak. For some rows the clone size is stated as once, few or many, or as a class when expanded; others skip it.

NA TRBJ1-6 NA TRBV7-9 TGTGCCAGCAGCTTTACAGGGAGCAATTCACCCCTCCACTTT CASSFTGSNSPLHF
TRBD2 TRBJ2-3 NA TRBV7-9 TGTGCCAGCAGCGATACTAGCGGGATGTCGGGAACGCAGTATTTT CASSDTSGMSGTQYF
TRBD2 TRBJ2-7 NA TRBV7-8 TGTGCCAGCAGCCCGTCGCCCCTAGCGGGAGAAGGCGAGCAGTACTTC CASSPSPLAGEGEQYF
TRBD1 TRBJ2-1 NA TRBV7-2 TGTGCCAGCAGCTCAAGTCCGGGACAGGGGGACAATGAGCAGTTCTTC CASSSSPGQGDNEQFF
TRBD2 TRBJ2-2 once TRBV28 TGTGCCAGCAGTAGGGCGGGGGTGAACACCGGGGAGCTGTTTTTT CASSRAGVNTGELFF
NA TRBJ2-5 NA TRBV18 TGTGCCAGCTCACCACTATCCGGGACTGGGAATGGGGAGACCCAGTACTTC CASSPLSGTGNGETQYF
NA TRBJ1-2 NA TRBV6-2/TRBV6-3 TGTGCCAGCAGCCCATTTGGTGGTTTAGCTAACTATGGCTACACCTTC CASSPFGGLANYGYTF
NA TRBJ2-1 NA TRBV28 TGTGCCACCTACTTGGGGCGCCCCTACAATGAGCAGTTCTTC CATYLGRPYNEQFF
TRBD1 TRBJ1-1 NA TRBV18 TGTGCCAGCTCGGGGGACAGAAACACTGAAGCTTTCTTT CASSGDRNTEAFF
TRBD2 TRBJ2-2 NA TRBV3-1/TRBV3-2 TGTGCCAGCAGTCCCCCGGGACTAGCGACCGGGGAGCTGTTTTTT CASSPPGLATGELFF
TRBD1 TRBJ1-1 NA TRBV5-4 TGTGCCAGCAGCTTGGGAGGGGGCGTCACTGAAGCTTTCTTT CASSLGGGVTEAFF
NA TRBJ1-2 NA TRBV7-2 TGTGCCAGCACTTCTTACATGGACTATGGCTACACCTTC CASTSYMDYGYTF
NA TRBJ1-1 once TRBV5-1 TGCGCCAGCAGCTTGAACGCGGCGAACACTGAAGCTTTCTTT CASSLNAANTEAFF
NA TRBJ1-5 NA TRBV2 TGTGCCAGCGCCCCCCCAGGGGAGGGCGTCGGACAGCCCCAGCATTTT CASAPPGEGVGQPQHF
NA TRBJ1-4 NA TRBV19 TGTGCCAGTAGTATATATCGGCAGGGAGGTGAAAAACTGTTTTTT CASSIYRQGGEKLFF
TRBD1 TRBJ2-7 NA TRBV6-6 TGTGCCACTGAAGGACAGGGGAACTACGAGCAGTACTTC CATEGQGNYEQYF
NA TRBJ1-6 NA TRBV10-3 TGTGCCACTCATAACGGGCGGGGAGCGGGTTCACCCCTCCACTTT CATHNGRGAGSPLHF
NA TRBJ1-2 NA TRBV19 TGTGCCAGTAGTGAAACGGCTAACTATGGCTACACCTTC CASSETANYGYTF
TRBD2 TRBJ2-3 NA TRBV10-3 TGTGCCATCAGCGTTCTAGCGGTGAGAGATACGCAGTATTTT CAISVLAVRDTQYF
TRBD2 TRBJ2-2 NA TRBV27 TGTGCCAGCACCTCCGGGACTAGCGGGTCCGGGGAGCTGTTTTTT CASTSGTSGSGELFF
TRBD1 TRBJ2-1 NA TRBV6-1 TGTGCCAGCAGTGATGGGACAGGGATTTTCGGCAATGAGCAGTTCTTC CASSDGTGIFGNEQFF
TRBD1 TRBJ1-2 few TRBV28 TGTGCCAGCAGTTCAGGGTGGACAGGGGGCTCGGCTGGCTACACCTTC CASSSGWTGGSAGYTF
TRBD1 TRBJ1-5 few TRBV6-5 TGTGCCAGCAGCTCACAGGGGAATCAGCCCCAGCATTTT CASSSQGNQPQHF
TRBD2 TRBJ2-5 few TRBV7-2 TGTGCCAGCAGCCGGCGGGGGGGGCAAGAGACCCAGTACTTC CASSRRGGQETQYF
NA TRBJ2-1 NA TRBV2 TGTGCCAGCAGCGGGGGGCAAAACAATGAGCAGTTCTTC CASSGGQNNEQFF
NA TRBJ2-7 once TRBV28 TGTGCCGCGGAGAGCAGCTCCTACGAGCAGTACTTC CAAESSSYEQYF
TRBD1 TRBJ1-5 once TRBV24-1 TGTGCCACCCAAACAGGGGTGGGTCAGCCCCAGCATTTT CATQTGVGQPQHF
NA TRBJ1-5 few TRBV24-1 TGTGCCACCAGTAATCAGGTATCGCAGCCCCAGCATTTT CATSNQVSQPQHF
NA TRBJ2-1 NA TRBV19 TGTGCCAGTAGAGGCAGGGAATACAATGAGCAGTTCTTC CASRGREYNEQFF
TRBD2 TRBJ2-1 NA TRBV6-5 TGTGCCAGCAGACTTAGCGGGAGGGCGTACAATGAGCAGTTCTTC CASRLSGRAYNEQFF
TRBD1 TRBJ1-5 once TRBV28 TGTGCCAGCAAACGGGACCCTACAGGGGGTCAGCCCCAGCATTTT CASKRDPTGGQPQHF
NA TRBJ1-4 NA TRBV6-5 TGTGCCAGCAGTAGAGGGTCCGCAACTAATGAAAAACTGTTTTTT CASSRGSATNEKLFF